This T cell receptor (beta chain) was captured in a study of cytotoxic CD8 clonotypes in ibrutinib-treated CLL (dated by TCRdb to the early 2020s). Some background on the complete study: The cohort included roughly 15 treatment-naive and approximately twelve relapsed/refractory patients; some 18 were IGHV unmutated. On average, each sample had 255,043 productive templates and more than 85,000 productive rearrangements. Of the 90 or so people in the trial, about 27 had longitudinal samples available. Partial responses were observed in roughly 25 patients and complete responses in 2; after a median follow-up of around 64 months, remission was maintained in 14 patients and progression was observed in roughly 12. Samples at response were collected after a median of 12 months of treatment, with a range of roughly 6 to 40 months. Cryopreserved peripheral blood mononuclear cells were collected at three points: before therapy, at response, and at either sustained remission or disease progression.

Study-wide findings and limitations: Lymph node repertoires were not examined, and the timing of sampling was not matched between patients in sustained remission and those whose disease progressed. Public clonotypes were rare and either contracted or stayed stable during treatment, and the rise in clonality at ibrutinib response reflected the expansion of private clonotypes. Clonality rose at ibrutinib response, remained stable during sustained remission, and dropped back toward baseline at progression. At baseline, clonality was higher than in age-matched healthy donors and showed a strong correlation with circulating CD8+ T-cell counts.

This clone has a single count. Its antigen is currently not known. No base-level quality is on record; no much larger clone is a single base apart. On a MiSeq, deep resolution sequencing aimed for a depth between 1 in 1 million and 1 in 200,000 T cells, with each clonotype covered approximately 9.8x on average. The immunoSEQ hsTCRB Kit was used to generate TCR beta libraries. In the source study's methods: Data were analyzed with ImmunoSEQ Data Assistant and ImmunoSEQ Analyzer, with V, D and J genes assigned per IMGT definitions. Clonality was computed as one minus normalized Shannon entropy of productive rearrangement frequencies, ranging from 0 to 1. Only overrepresented clonotypes making up at least 0.05% of the repertoire of each patient were included in the public clonotype analysis. Roughly 13 age-matched healthy donor repertoires from immuneACCESS were used as controls for clonality. TCRdb limited this immuneACCESS table to in-frame rearrangements with V and J called. A share of clones is missing; checked studies link under half to unresolved V genes, and the rest is unexplained. V and J calls and clone size come straight from that table; D and trimming were deduced from the DNA. The sample includes around 310,000 clones, with more than 65% observed a single time. The top ten constitute roughly 7% of the sample.

Roughly 2.2 micrograms of genomic DNA were extracted from cryopreserved PBMCs for TCR beta library preparation. Longitudinal blood samples from CLL patients receiving ibrutinib monotherapy were subjected to high-throughput TCR beta sequencing. The patients were enrolled in a single-center, open-label phase 2 trial of ibrutinib monotherapy. From the germline V gene (reference sequence), CDR1 is GTSNPN and CDR2 is SVGIG. The CDR3 runs 16 amino acids, cysteine and phenylalanine included. The sequence is cut down to CDR3 DNA, 48 bases in frame from base 1. V is cut by 2 bases and J by 2 bases, and the space between the germline ends is 19 bases.

The receptor comes from a human donor with chronic lymphocytic leukemia. The material sequenced was PBMCs, taken before ibrutinib treatment. Recombination linked TRBV30 to TRBJ2-7; TRBD1 is a possible D gene, resting on 5 matching bases. The CDR3 here reads CAWSKAGQGFPYEQYF. The nucleotide sequence reads TGTGCCTGGAGTAAAGCCGGGCAGGGATTTCCCTACGAGCAGTACTTC. Joined to the reference TRBV30 and TRBJ2-7 proteins, this CDR3 gives the full variable domain: SQTIHQWPATLVQPVGSPLSLECTVEGTSNPNLYWYRQAAGRGLQLLFYSVGIGQISSEVPQNLSASRPQDRQFILSSKKLLLSDSGFYLCAWSKAGQGFPYEQYFGPGTRLTVT.